This TCR beta chain was captured by sequencing in a study of OX40 agonist ivuxolimab in advanced cancers. About the research overall: Among those enrolled, mean age was about 62 years (range roughly 20 to 85) and 75% to 85% were male. Study-wide findings and caveats: Specificity for antigen went undetermined in the expanded peripheral T cells.

Autoimmune disease history or systemic immunosuppression excluded patients. The CDR3 is made up of 15 amino acids. Germline values: CDR1 SGHTA, CDR2 FQGNSA. After removal of 2 bases from V and 3 bases from J, the junction contained 4 bases not matched to a gene. As for this clone: No antigen is known for it.

Sequenced by immunoSEQ multiplex PCR; TCRdb stores in-frame clones only, minus some. This sample carries around 80,000 clones, more than 85% of them seen once, and the ten largest clones take roughly 2.5%. This clonotype originated in an adult with an advanced solid tumor such as melanoma, head and neck, liver or kidney cancer. This sequence joins TRBV7-2 and TRBJ2-7; 10 bases align to TRBD2. The starting material was CD4+ or CD8+ T cells sorted from blood, obtained in a trial of the OX40 agonist ivuxolimab. As DNA, the CDR3 is TGTGCCAGCAGCTTAACTAGCGGGGACAACTACGAGCAGTACTTC. Its translation is CASSLTSGDNYEQYF.